The 12 T cell receptor beta chains presented below share a single source sample, sequenced in a study of blood T cells in healthy people across ages. Using a J-beta primer mix together with a sample-barcoded 5' primer, a second PCR was run for about 6 to 12 cycles. TCRdb passed the 5' RACE reads through MiXCR, listing each CDR3 protein once. Of 910,000 or so distinct CDR3 sequences listed, roughly 50% are singletons. Sequenced material: blood. The receptors shown here come from a woman aged 55-75 years in good health.

The genes are TRBV7-8 and TRBJ2-7; D is perhaps TRBD2 (5 bases). Germline V gives CDR1 SGHVS, CDR2 FQNEAQ. This CDR3 region has 11 residues. The V and J ends lost 5 bases and 6 bases respectively, with 8 bases between them. The CDR3 bases are TGTGCCAGCAGCCAAACTAGCGAGCAGTACTTC. Translation: CASSQTSEQYF.

Comment on this clonotype: It may be a read error: a sequence one base away is much more abundant. J is TRBJ2-6 and V is TRBV5-1; a possible D gene is TRBD1 (5 bases). Looked up from germline, CDR1 is SGHRS and CDR2 is YFSETQ. The CDR3 consists of 14 residues. The CDR3 coding sequence is TGCGCCAGCAGCTTTTCCGGTGGGGCCAACGTCCCGACTTTC. As protein: CASSFSGGANVPTF.

This chain uses TRBV4-1 with TRBJ2-3; D assignment may be TRBD1 or TRBD2 (6 bases each). The CDR3 is made up of 16 amino acids. Deletions cut 0 bases from V and 2 bases from J, with 12 bases between. CDR1 MGHRA and CDR2 YSYEKL come from the germline V gene. The CDR3 protein is CASSQEGGLPTDTQYF. DNA for the CDR3: TGCGCCAGCAGCCAAGAAGGGGGGCTGCCCACAGATACGCAGTATTTT.

As regards this clonotype: This clone may be a read error of a much larger clone one base away. The V gene is TRBV28, the J gene TRBJ2-1; 10 bases line up with TRBD2. V lost 11 bases, J lost 1 base, and 14 bases stayed unmatched. The germline CDR1 and CDR2 sequences are MDHEN and SYDVKM. The length of the CDR3 is 17 residues. CDR3 protein: CACTSSGSLQSYNEQFF. The CDR3 DNA sequence: TGTGCCTGTACCTCTAGCGGGAGCCTACAATCCTACAATGAGCAGTTCTTC.

This chain links TRBV10-3 with TRBJ2-3, with 7 bases that match TRBD1. J gave up 2 bases and V 8 bases, and 7 bases lay outside the gene matches. Germline CDR1 reads ENHRY; CDR2 reads SYGVKD. This CDR3 has 14 amino acids. The chain's CDR3 is CAIGWDSDTDTQYF. The DNA of the CDR3 is TGTGCCATCGGATGGGACAGTGACACAGATACGCAGTATTTT.

The V gene is TRBV5-1, the J gene TRBJ2-3, with D tentatively TRBD1 (6 bases). Trimming left V 6 bases short and J 3 bases short, with 14 bases between. Germline V gene lookup returns CDR1 SGHRS and CDR2 YFSETQ. The CDR3 runs to 14 residues. Here the CDR3 DNA reads TGCGCCAGCACCCAGGACAGCCCGACAGATACGCAGTATTTT. Amino acids: CASTQDSPTDTQYF.

The V call is TRBV18, the J call TRBJ1-5; D may be TRBD1 (5 bases). Per germline, CDR1 KGHSH and CDR2 LQKENI. V was pared by 5 bases and J by 5 bases, with 16 bases between. This CDR3 is built from 15 residues. CDR3 sequence reads: CASSETGAEHQPQHF. The CDR3 DNA follows: TGTGCCAGCTCAGAAACCGGGGCAGAACATCAGCCCCAGCATTTT.

The V gene is TRBV12-5, the J gene TRBJ2-3; D unresolved. This CDR3 comprises 13 residues. From germline, CDR1 is LGHNT and CDR2 FRNRAP. V dropped 2 bases and J dropped 3 bases, with 6 bases sitting between them. In nucleotides, the CDR3 is TGTGCTAGTGGTTTGCCCTTAACAGATACGCAGTATTTT. Protein sequence: CASGLPLTDTQYF. The variable domain in full, completed from reference TRBV12-5 and TRBJ2-3, reads DARVTQTPRHKVTEMGQEVTMRCQPILGHNTVFWYRQTMMQGLELLAYFRNRAPLDDSGMPKDRFSAEMPDATLATLKIQPSEPRDSAVYFCASGLPLTDTQYFGPGTRLTVL.

This clonotype occurred a few times. The J gene is TRBJ2-6, the V gene TRBV20-1, with D possibly matching TRBD2 (6 bases). V lost 3 bases and J lost 12, with 12 bases in between. Germline values: CDR1 DFQATT, CDR2 SNEGSKA (reference sequence). The CDR3 runs to 12 residues. As DNA, the CDR3 is TGCAGTGCTAGGACTAGTGGGCTCGTCCTGACTTTC. The encoded protein is CSARTSGLVLTF.

This clonotype turned up a few times. One junction end disagrees with the germline gene, perhaps due to a read error. The chain uses TRBV7-2 and TRBJ2-3; TRBD1 is a possible D gene (6 bases). This CDR3 comprises 12 residues. Germline-derived CDR1 and CDR2 are SGHTA and FQGNSA. CDR3 region: CASGFRGKSQYF. CDR3 sequence (DNA): TGTGCCAGCGGCTTCAGGGGAAAGTCGCAGTATTTT.

The V and J genes are TRBV28 and TRBJ2-3, with D perhaps given as TRBD1 or TRBD2 (6 bases each). Germline loops: CDR1 MDHEN, CDR2 SYDVKM. CDR3 length: 16 amino acids. V was shortened by 3 bases and J by 4 bases, with 17 bases between the two germline ends. CDR3 sequence reads: CASSFVGEGDSDTQYF. CDR3 coding DNA: TGTGCCAGCAGTTTTGTGGGAGAGGGGGACTCAGATACGCAGTATTTT.

This clonotype has more than one count but fewer than ten. The rearrangement joins TRBV28 to TRBJ2-4, with D unresolved. Trimming stripped 2 bases from V and 9 bases from J, with 8 bases between. The germline CDR1 and CDR2 sequences are MDHEN and SYDVKM. The length of the CDR3 is 12 residues. CDR3 residues: CASSLDLGIQYF. The CDR3 DNA is TGTGCCAGCAGTTTAGACCTCGGCATTCAGTACTTC. Complete variable domain (other parts from reference TRBV28 and TRBJ2-4): DVKVTQSSRYLVKRTGEKVFLECVQDMDHENMFWYRQDPGLGLRLIYFSYDVKMKEKGDIPEGYSVSREKKERFSLILESASTNQTSMYLCASSLDLGIQYFGAGTRLSVL.